These 9 T cell receptor beta chains were all obtained from the same sample, sequenced in a study of blood T cell repertoires in COVID-19. Here immunoSEQ multiplex PCR was the method, and the copy in TCRdb shows in-frame clones only, minus some. In the table there are roughly 240,000 clones, roughly 89% of which are singletons. The sequencing input was PBMCs or T cells enriched from blood (not recorded which). The receptors derive from a woman aged 25 to 45 with acute COVID-19.

The V call is TRBV5-1, the J call TRBJ2-1, with 8 positions matching TRBD1. Germline V gene sequence: CDR1 SGHRS, CDR2 YFSETQ. The ends lost 4 bases at V and 8 bases at J; junction bases unmatched: 8. The CDR3 consists of 14 residues. The CDR3 DNA reads as TGCGCCAGCAGCCATACAGGGGGAATCGATGAGCAGTTCTTC. This sequence encodes CASSHTGGIDEQFF.

The gene calls are TRBV18 and TRBJ2-5; 9 bases agree with TRBD1. This CDR3 has 15 residues. J lost 0 bases, V lost 2 bases, and 1 base had no gene match. Germline V gene sequence: CDR1 KGHSH, CDR2 LQKENI. The CDR3 spells CASSPRTGDQETQYF. DNA for the CDR3: TGTGCCAGCTCACCAAGGACAGGGGACCAAGAGACCCAGTACTTC.

V gene TRBV6-2 or TRBV6-3 combines with J gene TRBJ1-5; D unresolved. Germline CDR1 reads MNHEY; CDR2 reads SVGEGT. Trimming took off 7 bases at V and 5 bases at J, with 15 bases between the two ends. The CDR3 is 14 residues long. The CDR3 DNA reads TGTGCCAGCACCCCCAGGAGGCCTGATCAGCCCCAGCATTTT. It encodes CASTPRRPDQPQHF.

This clone has only one observation. The V gene is TRBV18, the J gene TRBJ2-7; weak D call: TRBD1 (6 bases). Germline-derived CDR1 and CDR2 are KGHSH and LQKENI. V lost 3 bases and J lost 2, with 11 bases in between. This CDR3 has 14 residues. The CDR3 DNA follows: TGTGCCAGCTCACCCGCGGACAGAGCCTACGAGCAGTACTTC. This sequence encodes CASSPADRAYEQYF.

This rearrangement joins TRBV6-4 to TRBJ1-5, with 7 bases lining up with TRBD1. V was clipped by 4 bases and J by 5 bases; unmatched bases: 11. Germline lookup yields CDR1 MRHNA and CDR2 SNTAGT. The CDR3 sequence is 16 residues long. The CDR3 DNA reads as TGTGCCAGCAGTGCCCCGGGACAGAGGGACGATCAGCCCCAGCATTTT. This codes for CASSAPGQRDDQPQHF.

The V call is TRBV4-1, the J call TRBJ1-5; possibly TRBD1 for D (5 bases). The V end was cut by 6 bases, the J end by 3 bases, with 12 bases between. CDR1 is MGHRA and CDR2 is YSYEKL in the germline V gene. The length of the CDR3 is 14 residues. The CDR3 DNA follows: TGCGCCAGCAGGGACATTGGGCCCAATCAGCCCCAGCATTTT. Translating gives CASRDIGPNQPQHF.

V gene TRBV9 combines with J gene TRBJ2-3; 8 positions agree with TRBD2. The CDR3 is 15 amino acids. V dropped 2 bases and J dropped 4; count of bases not matched to a gene: 6. Germline values: CDR1 SGDLS, CDR2 YYNGEE. CDR3: CASSVSGGEADTQYF. CDR3 in DNA: TGTGCCAGCAGCGTTTCCGGGGGGGAGGCAGATACGCAGTATTTT.

The chain is built from TRBV11-3 and TRBJ2-1, with 12 bases aligning to TRBD2. Germline CDR1 and CDR2: SGHNT and YENEEA. The CDR3 loop spans 15 amino acids. With 5 bases clipped from V and 7 bases from J, the junction kept 6 bases outside the gene matches. In DNA, the CDR3 is TGTGCCAGCAGCCGGACTAGCGGGGTGAGTAATGAGCAGTTCTTC. Its translation is CASSRTSGVSNEQFF.

This chain uses TRBV19 with TRBJ1-1, with D possibly matching TRBD1 (5 bases). The V end lost 5 bases, the J end lost 5 bases, and 12 bases lay between the germline ends. The CDR3 is 13 residues long. The germline gives CDR1 LNHDA, CDR2 SQIVND (reference sequence). The CDR3 nucleotides are TGTGCCAGTAGTCAACAGGCCTGGACTGAAGCTTTCTTT. Amino acids: CASSQQAWTEAFF.